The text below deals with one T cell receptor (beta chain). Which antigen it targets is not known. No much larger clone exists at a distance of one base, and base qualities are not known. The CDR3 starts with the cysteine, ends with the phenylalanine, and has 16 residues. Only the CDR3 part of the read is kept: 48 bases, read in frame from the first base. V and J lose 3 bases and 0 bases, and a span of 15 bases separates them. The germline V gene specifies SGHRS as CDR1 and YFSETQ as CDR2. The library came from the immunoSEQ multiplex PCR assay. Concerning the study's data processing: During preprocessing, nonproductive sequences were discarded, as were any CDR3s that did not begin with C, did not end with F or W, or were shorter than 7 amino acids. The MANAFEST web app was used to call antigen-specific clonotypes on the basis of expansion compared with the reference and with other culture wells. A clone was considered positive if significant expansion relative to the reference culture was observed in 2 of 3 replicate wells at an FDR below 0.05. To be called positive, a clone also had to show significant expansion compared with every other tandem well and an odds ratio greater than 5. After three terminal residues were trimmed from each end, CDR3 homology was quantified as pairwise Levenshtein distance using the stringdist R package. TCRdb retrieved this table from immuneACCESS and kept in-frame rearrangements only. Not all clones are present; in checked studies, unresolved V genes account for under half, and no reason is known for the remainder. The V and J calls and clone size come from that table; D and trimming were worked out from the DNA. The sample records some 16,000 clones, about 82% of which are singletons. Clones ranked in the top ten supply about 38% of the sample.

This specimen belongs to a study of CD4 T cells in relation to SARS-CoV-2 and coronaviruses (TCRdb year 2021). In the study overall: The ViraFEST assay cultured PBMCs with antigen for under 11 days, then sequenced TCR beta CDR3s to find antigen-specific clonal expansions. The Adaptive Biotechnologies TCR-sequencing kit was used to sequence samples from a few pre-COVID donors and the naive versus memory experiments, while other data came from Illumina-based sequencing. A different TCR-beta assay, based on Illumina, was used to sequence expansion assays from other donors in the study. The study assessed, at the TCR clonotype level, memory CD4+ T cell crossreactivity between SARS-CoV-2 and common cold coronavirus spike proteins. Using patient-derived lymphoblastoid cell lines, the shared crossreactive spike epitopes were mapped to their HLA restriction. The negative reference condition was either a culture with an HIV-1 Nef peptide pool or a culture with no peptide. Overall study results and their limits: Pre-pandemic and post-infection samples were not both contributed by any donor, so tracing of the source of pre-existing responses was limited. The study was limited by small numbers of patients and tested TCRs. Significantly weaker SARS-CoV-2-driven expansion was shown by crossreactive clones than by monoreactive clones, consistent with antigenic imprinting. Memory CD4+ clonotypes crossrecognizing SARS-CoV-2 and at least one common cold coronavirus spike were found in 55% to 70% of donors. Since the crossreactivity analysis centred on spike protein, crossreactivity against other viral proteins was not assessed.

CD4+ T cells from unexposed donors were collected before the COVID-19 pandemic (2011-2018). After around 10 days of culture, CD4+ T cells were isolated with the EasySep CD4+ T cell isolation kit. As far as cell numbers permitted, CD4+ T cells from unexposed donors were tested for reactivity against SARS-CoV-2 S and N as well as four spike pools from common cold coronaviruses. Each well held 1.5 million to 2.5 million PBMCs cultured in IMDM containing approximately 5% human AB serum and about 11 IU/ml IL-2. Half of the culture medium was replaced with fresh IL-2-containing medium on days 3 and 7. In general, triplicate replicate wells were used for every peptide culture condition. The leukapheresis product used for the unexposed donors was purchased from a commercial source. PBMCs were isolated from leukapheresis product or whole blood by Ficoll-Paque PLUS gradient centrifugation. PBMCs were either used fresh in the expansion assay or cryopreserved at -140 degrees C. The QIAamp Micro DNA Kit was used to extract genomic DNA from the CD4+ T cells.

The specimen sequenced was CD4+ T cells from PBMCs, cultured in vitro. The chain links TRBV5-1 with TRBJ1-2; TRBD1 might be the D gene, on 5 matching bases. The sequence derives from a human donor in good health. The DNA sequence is TGCGCCAGCAGCTCCTCCGGGACTCCTTCTAACTATGGCTACACCTTC. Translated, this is CASSSSGTPSNYGYTF.